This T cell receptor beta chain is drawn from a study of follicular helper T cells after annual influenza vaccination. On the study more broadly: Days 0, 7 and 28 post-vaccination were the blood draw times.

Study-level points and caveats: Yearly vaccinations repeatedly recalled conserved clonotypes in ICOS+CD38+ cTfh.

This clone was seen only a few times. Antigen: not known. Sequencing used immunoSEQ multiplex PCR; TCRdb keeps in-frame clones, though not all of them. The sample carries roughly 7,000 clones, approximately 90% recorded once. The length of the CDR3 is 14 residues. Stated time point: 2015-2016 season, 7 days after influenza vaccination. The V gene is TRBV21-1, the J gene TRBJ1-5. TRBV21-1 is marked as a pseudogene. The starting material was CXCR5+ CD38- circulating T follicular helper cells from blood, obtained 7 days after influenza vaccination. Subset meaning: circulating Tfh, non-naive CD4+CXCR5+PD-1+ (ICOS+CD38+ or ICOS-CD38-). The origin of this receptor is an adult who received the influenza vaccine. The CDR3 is CASSTDHSNQPQHF. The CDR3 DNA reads TGTGCCAGCAGCACGGATCATAGCAATCAGCCCCAGCATTTT.